This T cell receptor beta chain came from a study of cytomegalovirus exposure and HLA in healthy donors (dated by TCRdb to the late 2010s). About the investigation overall: In an earlier analysis of under 600 of the donors, approximately 260 Gb of sequence data and 117 million unique TCR beta sequences from roughly 180 million T cells were reported. An early release covering 550 to 700 HLA-typed donors comprised 250 to 350 gigabases of sequencing data and tens of millions of unique TCR sequences. Of the approximately 400 genotyped donors, less than 85% were placed in the genetic ancestry cluster associated with self-reported Caucasian donors. The study was designed to test whether signatures of past pathogen exposure could be identified by cataloging public T cell receptors. Using immunosequencing, the study profiled T cell repertoires from fewer than 700 subjects and related those repertoires to cytomegalovirus serostatus. In addition to the first cohort of 650 to 800 subjects, a separate validation cohort of approximately 110 different subjects was used. The study combined high-throughput TCR immunosequencing, statistical association of individual TCRs with disease status, and machine learning to predict cytomegalovirus infection status. A later analysis re-examined previously published TCR beta repertoires from roughly 650 donors and added high-resolution HLA genotyping to investigate patterns of TCR occurrence. Rather than using new phenotypic data, the later analysis identified candidate immune exposures from TCR beta sequences and from how often those sequences occurred across donors. An earlier analysis of some 500 of the donors applied high-throughput TCR beta sequencing to assess whether each TCR beta V gene segment acted as functional or pseudogenic. Donor age, sex, ethnicity and CMV serostatus were compiled together with the repertoire data. A later genetic analysis used genome-wide SNP genotypes for about 60% of the 666 donors, treating that subset as a discovery cohort. All discovery cohort repertoires had been generated using a single sequencing platform. HLA typing covered class I and class II loci at four-digit resolution. Typing coverage differed by locus: A, B, C, DRB1 and DQB1 were typed in roughly 620-630 donors, DQA1 in approximately 520, DPA1 in approximately 600, and DPB1 in around 490. Several DR-DQ haplotypes were treated as single units for association and clustering because of strong linkage in the cohort. On average, around 240,000 unique TCR beta nucleotide sequences were sequenced per donor among 398 genotyped donors of the cohort, with roughly 18% of those sequences being non-productive.

The cohort was made up of about 670 healthy bone marrow donors. All cohort members were sampled while nominally healthy, although unrecorded immune exposures were likely present. The donor tested CMV seronegative, placing the donor among the 350 or so seronegative members of the cohort. Each donor provided a peripheral blood sample, and peripheral blood mononuclear cells were used for TCR beta sequencing. The Qiagen DNeasy Blood Extraction Kit was used to extract genomic DNA from the blood cell samples. V lost 3 bases and J lost 0 bases; the stretch between them is 8 bases long. CDR1 and CDR2 are drawn from the germline V gene (reference sequence): MNHEY, SMNVEV. The CDR3 measures 14 amino acids from cysteine to phenylalanine. Only the CDR3 portion is preserved as DNA: 42 bases, with reading frame beginning at the first base. The investigation overall reported the following: Specific HLA alleles were associated with 15,000 to 20,000 TCR beta sequences at a false discovery rate of 0.05 in a later analysis. In the study, roughly 160 TCR beta chains were listed as associated with cytomegalovirus. In an earlier analysis of more than 500 of the donors, most TCR beta V segments appeared in productive rearrangements about 87% or about 30% of the time, broadly matching IMGT annotations. The only immune exposure information available for the cohort was CMV serostatus. According to a later analysis, TCR association rates differed among HLA loci, with DRB1 alleles showing the most associated TCRs and HLA-C alleles showing the fewest. The sequencing pipeline was judged likely to have produced a cluster of highly shared sequence variants as a technical artifact. Some IMGT-functional V segments, including TRBV6-2 and TRBV6-3, could not be distinguished by the 87-base-pair reads and were therefore excluded. Because HLA typing was missing for some donors at each locus, association tests included only the typed subset. In vitro tests confirmed that a few of the cytomegalovirus-associated TCR beta chains recognize cytomegalovirus antigens. Only TCR beta chains were sequenced in this cohort, and the absence of alpha or paired-chain data limited detectable features. V-gene and J-gene trimming of TCR beta chains was associated with a missense DCLRE1C variant in a later genetic analysis, and the association was replicated in an independent cohort. The earlier analysis of about 600 of the donors excluded 15 to 20 rarely observed V segments, including chromosome 9 orphons, because counts were too low. Presence/absence analyses assumed roughly uniform sequencing depth across donors, an assumption that may not hold. Linkage disequilibrium might explain the correlated functional status among segregating V segments, but an unknown experimental factor could not be ruled out. Cytomegalovirus status was reported to be diagnosed by the classifier with high specificity and sensitivity in both the original and validation cohorts. It was suggested by the authors that the approach could potentially be generalized to other disease states and immunological phenotypes. According to a later analysis, most CMV-associated TCR beta chains appeared to be HLA-restricted, and the HLA associations seemed to be driven largely by CMV exposure. In a later analysis, HLA-associated TCR beta chains were found to be more clonally expanded and to have lower generation probabilities than equally common non-associated chains. Most TCR sequences were observed very rarely across donors, whereas some public TCRs were present in many individuals. A later genetic analysis reported fewer N-insertions in productive TCRs among donors in an Asian-associated ancestry cluster than the roughly 700-donor mean. A further reported finding was that TCR beta sequences accurately predicted the HLA-A and HLA-B alleles for most subjects in the first cohort. In a later analysis, several top co-occurrence clusters were reported to appear linked to parvovirus B19, influenza, CMV and Epstein-Barr virus. When HLA alleles, especially DR and DQ, strongly co-occurred, attributing TCR associations to individual alleles was difficult.

The library was built by means of the immunoSEQ multiplex PCR assay. A mixture of 60 forward primers for TCR Vbeta segments and 13 reverse primers for TCR Jbeta segments was used in the multiplex PCR. The CDR3 region of rearranged TCR beta genes was amplified from genomic DNA by a multiplex PCR assay. The amplified TCR beta libraries were sequenced on the Illumina HiSeq System as 87-base-pair reads. The source study handled its data this way. A later analysis tallied 75 million to 85 million unique TCR beta chains across the 666 repertoires, and around 9.9 million of those chains were shared by two or more donors. Raw reads were error-corrected and collapsed into unique sequences with a nearest-neighbor algorithm that merged closely related sequences to remove PCR and sequencing errors. To assign V, D and J gene segments, CDR3 sequences were aligned to IMGT reference sequences. For a sequence to be retained, a match of at least six nucleotides to both a V gene segment and a J gene segment was required. Rearrangements were classified as productive when the CDR3 lacked stop codons and remained in frame with V and J, and all other rearrangements were classified as non-productive. Following IMGT convention, CDR3 was defined as the stretch from the second conserved V-encoded cysteine to the conserved J-encoded phenylalanine. In an earlier analysis of around 540 of the donors, sequences lacking an unambiguous match to a single V gene segment were excluded. In an earlier analysis of almost 600 of the donors, a V segment was called functional when productive rearrangements were above 56.7%, and segregating when the standard deviation between donors exceeded 5%. A statistical classification framework was built to diagnose cytomegalovirus status from the catalog of TCR beta chain sequences. A later analysis assigned V and J genes by comparing TCR nucleotide sequences with IMGT/GENE-DB human TR gene sequences. Using the TCRdist pipeline, a later analysis assigned CDR3 sequences along with most-parsimonious VDJ recombination scenarios. In a later analysis, each TCR beta chain was defined by its CDR3 amino acid sequence together with its V-gene family, and reads lacking a unique V-gene family were excluded. In a later analysis, 450 to 600 highly shared, low-generation-probability nucleotide sequences were removed to address suspected cross-contamination and a sequencing artifact. In a later analysis, a clonal expansion index was calculated for each public chain from normalized within-repertoire ranks of inferred template counts. In a later analysis, generation probabilities were computed using a VDJ recombination model fitted to out-of-frame rearrangements, and the results were checked against IGoR. In a later analysis, hypergeometric tests were used to score TCR-TCR, TCR-HLA and TCR-CMV co-occurrence, with a repertoire-size bias correction applied to TCR pairs. In a later analysis, false discovery rates were estimated by permuting HLA or CMV assignments 20 times. In a later analysis, co-occurring TCRs were grouped using DBSCAN, with TCRdist sequence similarity added in when clustering inside HLA-allele-positive subsets. Repertoires with fewer than 30,000 or more than 120,000 public chains were left out of co-occurrence clustering, as were a few repertoires with anomalous nucleotide sharing. TCRdb stores this immuneACCESS table with in-frame sequences only. Part of the clones is absent; in the studies checked, under half of the shortfall reflects unresolved V genes, and no reason is known for the rest. D and trimming were read from the DNA, whereas the V and J calls and clone size are those reported in that table. In this sample the table shows about 130,000 clones, around 80% of which occur a single time. The leading ten clones occupy 0.95% to 1.5% of the sample.

A remark on this clone: The antigen it binds to is not known. One base away there is no much larger clone; base qualities are not given.

The V and J segments used are TRBV27 and TRBJ1-1; TRBD1 could be the D gene, as 5 bases match. Sequencing input: PBMCs. The source of this sequence is a female donor in good health and CMV-seronegative. At the DNA level, the sequence is TGTGCCAGCAGTTTCGGGGGTATGAACACTGAAGCTTTCTTT. Its translation is CASSFGGMNTEAFF.